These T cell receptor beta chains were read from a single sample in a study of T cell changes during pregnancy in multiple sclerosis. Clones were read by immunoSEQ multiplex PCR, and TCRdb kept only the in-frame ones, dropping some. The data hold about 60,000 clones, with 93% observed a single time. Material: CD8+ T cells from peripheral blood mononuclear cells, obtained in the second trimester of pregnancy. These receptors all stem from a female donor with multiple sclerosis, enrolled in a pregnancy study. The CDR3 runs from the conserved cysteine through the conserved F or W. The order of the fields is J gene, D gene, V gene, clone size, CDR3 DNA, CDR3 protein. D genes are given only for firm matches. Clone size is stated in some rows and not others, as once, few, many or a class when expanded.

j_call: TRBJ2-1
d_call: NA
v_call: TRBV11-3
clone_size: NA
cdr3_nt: TGTGCCAGCAGCTTAGATGACTTTGAGCAGTTCTTC
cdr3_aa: CASSLDDFEQFF

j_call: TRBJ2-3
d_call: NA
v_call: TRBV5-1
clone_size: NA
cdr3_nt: TGCGCCAGCAGCCCACCCCAAGGAGAGTACACAGATACGCAGTATTTT
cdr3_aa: CASSPPQGEYTDTQYF

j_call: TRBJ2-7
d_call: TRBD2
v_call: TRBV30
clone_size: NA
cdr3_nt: TGTGCCTGGAGTCCTAGCGGGAGTCTCTACGAGCAGTACTTC
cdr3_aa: CAWSPSGSLYEQYF

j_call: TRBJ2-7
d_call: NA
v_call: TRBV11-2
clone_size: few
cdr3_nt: TGTGCCAGCAGCTTAACCGGGGGCTACGAGCAGTACTTC
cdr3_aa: CASSLTGGYEQYF

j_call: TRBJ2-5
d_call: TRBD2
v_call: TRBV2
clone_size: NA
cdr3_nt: TGTGCCAGCAGTGATAGCGGGACCTCCCAAGAGACCCAGTACTTC
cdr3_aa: CASSDSGTSQETQYF

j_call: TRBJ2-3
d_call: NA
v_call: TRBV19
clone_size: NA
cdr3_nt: TGTGCCAGTAGTAACTCTGATCCCACAGATACGCAGTATTTT
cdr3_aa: CASSNSDPTDTQYF

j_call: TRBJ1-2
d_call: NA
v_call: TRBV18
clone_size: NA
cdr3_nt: TGTGCCAGCTCACCGAGAGTTCTAGAGGCGGATGGCTACACCTTC
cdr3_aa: CASSPRVLEADGYTF

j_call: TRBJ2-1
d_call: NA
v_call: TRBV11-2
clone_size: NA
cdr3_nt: TGTGCCAGCAGCTTAGATCTGGGTGCGGGGCACTCCTACAATGAGCAGTTCTTC
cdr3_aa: CASSLDLGAGHSYNEQFF

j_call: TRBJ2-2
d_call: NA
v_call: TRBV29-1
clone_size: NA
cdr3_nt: TGCAGCGTTGGGACAGACAACACCGGGGAGCTGTTTTTT
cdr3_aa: CSVGTDNTGELFF

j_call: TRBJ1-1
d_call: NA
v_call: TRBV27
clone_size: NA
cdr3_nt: TGTGCCAGCAGTCACGGACAGAACCAAGAAGCTTTCTTT
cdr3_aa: CASSHGQNQEAFF

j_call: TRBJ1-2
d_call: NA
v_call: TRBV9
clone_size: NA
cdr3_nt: TGTGCCAGCAGCGTAGATCACTTTCTAGGCTACACCTTC
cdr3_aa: CASSVDHFLGYTF

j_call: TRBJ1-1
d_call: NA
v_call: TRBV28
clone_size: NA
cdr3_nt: TGTGCCAGCTCCTCCCAGAGGGCGTACACTGAAGCTTTCTTT
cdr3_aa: CASSSQRAYTEAFF

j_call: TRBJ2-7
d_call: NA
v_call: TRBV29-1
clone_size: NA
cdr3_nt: TGCAGCGTTGAAGAGGCAGGAGGGCGGTACGAGCAGTACTTC
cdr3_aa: CSVEEAGGRYEQYF

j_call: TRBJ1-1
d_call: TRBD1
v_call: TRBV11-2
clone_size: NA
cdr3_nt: TGTGCCAGCAGCTTAGGGATCACAGGGGGTGAAGCTTTCTTT
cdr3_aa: CASSLGITGGEAFF

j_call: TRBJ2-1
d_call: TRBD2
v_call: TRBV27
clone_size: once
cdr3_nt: TGTGCCAGCAGTCTCGGGGGAGGGCCGAATGAGCAGTTCTTC
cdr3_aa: CASSLGGGPNEQFF

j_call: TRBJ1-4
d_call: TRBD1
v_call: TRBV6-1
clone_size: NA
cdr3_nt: TGTGCCAGCAGTCCCCGGGGGACAGGGAATGAAAAACTGTTTTTT
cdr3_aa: CASSPRGTGNEKLFF

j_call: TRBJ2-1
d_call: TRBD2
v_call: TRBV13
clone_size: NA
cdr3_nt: TGTGCCAGCAGCTTCGCGGGGGGGCGGAATGAGCAGTTCTTC
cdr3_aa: CASSFAGGRNEQFF

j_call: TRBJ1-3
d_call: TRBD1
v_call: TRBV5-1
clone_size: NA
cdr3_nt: TGCGCCAGCAGCCCAGACAGGGGTACTGGAAACACCATATATTTT
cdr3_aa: CASSPDRGTGNTIYF

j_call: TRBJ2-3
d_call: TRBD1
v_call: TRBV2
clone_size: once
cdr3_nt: TGTGCCAGAGGGACAGGGGGTACAGATACGCAGTATTTT
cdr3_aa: CARGTGGTDTQYF

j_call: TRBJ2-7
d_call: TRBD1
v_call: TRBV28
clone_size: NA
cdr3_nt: TGTGCCAGCAGTTTAAGCCCAGGACAGGAGACCTACGAGCAGTACTTC
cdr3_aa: CASSLSPGQETYEQYF

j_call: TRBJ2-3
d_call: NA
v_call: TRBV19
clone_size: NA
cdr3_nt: TGTGCCAGTAGTATAGTACTAGGAGTGAGGGATACGCAGTATTTT
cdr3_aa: CASSIVLGVRDTQYF

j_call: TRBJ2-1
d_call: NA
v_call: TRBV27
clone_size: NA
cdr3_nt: TGTGCCAGCAGTTTACAGACAAACAATGAGCAGTTCTTC
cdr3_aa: CASSLQTNNEQFF

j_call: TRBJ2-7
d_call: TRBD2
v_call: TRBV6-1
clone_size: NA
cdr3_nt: TGTGCCAGCAGTGAAGGGGCTAGCGGGAGCGAGCAGTACTTC
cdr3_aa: CASSEGASGSEQYF

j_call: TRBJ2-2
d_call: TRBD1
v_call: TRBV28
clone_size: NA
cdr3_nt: TGTGCCAGCAGTTTAGACTCAGGGGGCCTAACCGGGGAGCTGTTTTTT
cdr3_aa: CASSLDSGGLTGELFF

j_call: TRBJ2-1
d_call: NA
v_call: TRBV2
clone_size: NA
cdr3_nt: TGTGCCAGCAACCTAGGACAGTATCCGAATGAGCAGTTCTTC
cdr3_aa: CASNLGQYPNEQFF

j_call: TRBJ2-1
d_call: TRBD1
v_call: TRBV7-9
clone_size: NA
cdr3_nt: TGTGCCAGCAGTCCCCCGACAGGGCTGAGCGGCAACTACAATGAGCAGTTCTTC
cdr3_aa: CASSPPTGLSGNYNEQFF

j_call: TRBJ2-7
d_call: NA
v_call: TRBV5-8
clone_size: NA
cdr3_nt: TGTGCCAGCAGCTTTACTCACTCCTACGAGCAGTACTTC
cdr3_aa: CASSFTHSYEQYF

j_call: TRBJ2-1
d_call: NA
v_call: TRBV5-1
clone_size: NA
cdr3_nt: TGCGCCAGCAGCCCCGTGGCCCTTCCTTACAATGAGCAGTTCTTC
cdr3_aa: CASSPVALPYNEQFF

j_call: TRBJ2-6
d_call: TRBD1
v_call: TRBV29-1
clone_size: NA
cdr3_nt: TGCAGCGTGGGTCATATCTTCACAGGGGGTACCGGGGCCAACGTCCTGACTTTC
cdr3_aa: CSVGHIFTGGTGANVLTF

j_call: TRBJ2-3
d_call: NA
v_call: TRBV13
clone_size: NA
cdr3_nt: TGTGCCAGCAGCTTAGTGGAGCCCCATACGCAGTATTTT
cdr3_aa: CASSLVEPHTQYF

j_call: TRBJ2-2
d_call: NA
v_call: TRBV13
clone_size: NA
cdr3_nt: TGTGCCAGCAGCTCCAGGGTGCCCGGGGAGCTGTTTTTT
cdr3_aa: CASSSRVPGELFF